The TCR beta chain described here comes from a study of vaccination and CD4 T cells after COVID-19. The treatment was: roughly nine-day PBMC culture with coronavirus spike peptide pools or control peptides (ViraFEST assay). Concerning this clonotype: Its antigen remains unidentified.

Sequenced with the Oncomine TCR Beta short-read assay was DNA taken from cultured CD4+ T cells. Cultured CD4+ T cells were the source of extracted genomic DNA. MiXCR, applied by TCRdb to the PCR reads, yields one record per CDR3 protein. The table lists about 23,000 distinct CDR3 sequences, about 67% of them singletons. This specimen consisted of CD4+ T cells from blood, cultured in vitro, obtained after SARS-CoV-2 vaccination. This clonotype was obtained from a human donor who received a COVID-19 vaccine.

The CDR3 sequence: CASGLVPEGDTEAFF. The CDR3 nucleotides read TGTGCTAGTGGTTTGGTACCTGAAGGGGACACTGAAGCTTTCTTT. The rearrangement joins TRBV12-5 to TRBJ1-1, with D possibly matching TRBD1 (5 bases). The V end lost 0 bases, the J end lost 3 bases, and 11 bases lay between the germline ends. Germline V gene sequence: CDR1 LGHNT, CDR2 FRNRAP. The CDR3 loop spans 15 amino acids.